What follows are 26 T cell receptor beta chains derived from one specimen sequenced in a study of blood T cell repertoires in COVID-19. Data came from immunoSEQ multiplex PCR; TCRdb stores just in-frame clones and leaves some out. Seen here are 140,000 or so clones, roughly four fifths observed once, and the top ten hold nearly 3.5%. The sample was PBMCs or T cells enriched from blood (not recorded which). These receptors came from a woman between 45 and 65 years old with acute COVID-19.

V gene TRBV29-1 combines with J gene TRBJ2-5; 9 nucleotides match TRBD2. Trimming at V came to 4 bases and at J to 2 bases, leaving 5 bases not matched to a gene. The germline V gene encodes CDR1 SQVTM and CDR2 ANQGSEA. CDR3 length equals 14 residues. CDR3 nucleotides: TGCAGCGTTGGACTAGCGGATACGCAAGAGACCCAGTACTTC. Its protein is CSVGLADTQETQYF.

V and J are TRBV19 and TRBJ2-1; maybe TRBD2 (5 bases). This CDR3 spans 15 amino acids. Looked up from germline, CDR1 is LNHDA and CDR2 is SQIVND (reference sequence). V shed 8 bases and J shed 8 bases, with 22 bases lying between them. This CDR3 reads CASREALEPSDEQFF. The CDR3 coding sequence is TGTGCCAGTCGTGAGGCACTAGAACCTTCCGATGAGCAGTTCTTC. The full variable domain, with the rest looked up from reference TRBV19 and TRBJ2-1, is DGGITQSPKYLFRKEGQNVTLSCEQNLNHDAMYWYRQDPGQGLRLIYYSQIVNDFQKGDIAEGYSVSREKKESFPLTVTSAQKNPTAFYLCASREALEPSDEQFFGPGTRLTVL.

This sequence joins TRBV19 and TRBJ1-1; perhaps TRBD1 as D (6 bases). Trimming left V 3 bases short and J 4 bases short, with 15 bases between. CDR3 length: 15 amino acids. The germline CDR1 and CDR2 sequences are LNHDA and SQIVND (reference sequence). The CDR3 protein is CASSIGQQGFTEAFF. For the CDR3, the DNA is TGTGCCAGTAGTATCGGTCAACAGGGTTTCACTGAAGCTTTCTTT.

V is TRBV27 and J is TRBJ1-5; D remains ambiguous. V was pared by 7 bases and J by 0 bases, with 10 bases between. This CDR3 is 14 amino acids long. Germline values: CDR1 MNHEY, CDR2 SMNVEV (reference sequence). CDR3 sequence reads: CASTSLLSNQPQHF. The CDR3 DNA reads TGTGCCAGCACTAGCCTCCTTAGCAATCAGCCCCAGCATTTT.

The genes are TRBV3-1 (or the pseudogene TRBV3-2) and TRBJ1-1; TRBD1 might be the D (6 bases). CDR1 and CDR2 (germline): LGHDT, YNNKEL (reference sequence). This CDR3 is built from 14 residues. V lost 1 base and J lost 1, with 7 bases in between. CDR3 residues: CASSQAQGNTEAFF. The CDR3, as DNA: TGTGCCAGCAGCCAAGCACAGGGGAACACTGAAGCTTTCTTT.

The rearrangement joins TRBV2 to TRBJ2-2; 13 bases agree with TRBD2. Germline CDR1 is SNHLY and CDR2 is FYNNEI. Losses at the gene ends were 5 bases for V and 5 bases for J; bases not matched to a gene: 14. This CDR3 contains 19 residues. The CDR3 loop reads CASSLRTSGRLGGTGELFF. DNA of the CDR3: TGTGCCAGCAGTTTGAGGACTAGCGGGAGACTGGGTGGGACCGGGGAGCTGTTTTTT. Together with reference TRBV2 and TRBJ2-2, the CDR3 gives the full variable domain: EPEVTQTPSHQVTQMGQEVILRCVPISNHLYFYWYRQILGQKVEFLVSFYNNEISEKSEIFDDQFSVERPDGSNFTLKIRSTKLEDSAMYFCASSLRTSGRLGGTGELFFGEGSRLTVL.

The chain carries TRBV7-2 and TRBJ1-1; 7 nucleotides line up with TRBD1. Trimming took 0 bases from V and 11 from J; bases not matched to a gene: 6. The length of the CDR3 is 13 residues. Germline CDR1 reads SGHTA; CDR2 reads FQGNSA. This CDR3 is CASSLAGRGPAFF. DNA of the CDR3: TGTGCCAGCAGCTTAGCCGGGAGGGGGCCGGCTTTCTTT.

The chain couples TRBV29-1 to TRBJ1-4; 7 nucleotides align to TRBD1. Germline CDR1 SQVTM, CDR2 ANQGSEA. The CDR3 is made up of 13 amino acids. Trimming at V came to 6 bases and at J to 5 bases, leaving 6 bases not matched to a gene. The CDR3 DNA follows: TGCAGCGTGCGGACAGGAGGGAATGAAAAACTGTTTTTT. This codes for CSVRTGGNEKLFF.

This chain joins TRBV3-1 (or the pseudogene TRBV3-2) and TRBJ2-7; 14 bases map to TRBD2. This CDR3 contains 18 residues. Losses at the gene ends were 1 base for V and 4 bases for J; bases not matched to a gene: 9. Per the germline V gene, CDR1 is LGHDT and CDR2 is YNNKEL (reference sequence). DNA of the CDR3: TGTGCCAGCAGCCAAGCCCCGGGACTAGCGGGAGCGGGTTACGAGCAGTACTTC. This codes for CASSQAPGLAGAGYEQYF.

The CDR3 reads CASSLWGQGNEKLFF. The CDR3 DNA sequence: TGCGCCAGCAGCTTGTGGGGACAGGGTAATGAAAAACTGTTTTTT. The chain couples TRBV5-1 to TRBJ1-4; TRBD1 agrees at 9 bases. The CDR3 has 15 amino acids. V was pared by 1 base and J by 4 bases, with 2 bases of the junction left unmatched. Per germline, CDR1 SGHRS and CDR2 YFSETQ. The entire variable domain, with the rest obtained from reference TRBV5-1 and TRBJ1-4, is as follows: KAGVTQTPRYLIKTRGQQVTLSCSPISGHRSVSWYQQTPGQGLQFLFEYFSETQRNKGNFPGRFSGRQFSNSRSEMNVSTLELGDSALYLCASSLWGQGNEKLFFGSGTQLSVL.

The chain carries TRBV6-5 and TRBJ2-1; D is undetermined. Trimming removed 0 bases from V and 9 bases from J, with 15 bases in between. The CDR3 extends over 15 amino acids. Per germline, CDR1 MNHEY and CDR2 SVGAGI. CDR3 residues: CASSYSSRPAVEQFF. DNA of the CDR3: TGTGCCAGCAGTTACTCGAGCCGGCCGGCGGTTGAGCAGTTCTTC.

The chain carries TRBV2 and TRBJ2-1; unclear D gene. With 4 bases removed from V and 5 bases from J, the gap between germline ends came to 3 bases. Germline CDR1 is SNHLY and CDR2 is FYNNEI. This CDR3 comprises 11 residues. CDR3 sequence reads: CASSGDNEQFF. DNA of the CDR3: TGTGCCAGCAGTGGCGACAATGAGCAGTTCTTC.

The chain employs TRBV5-1 and TRBJ1-1; possible D gene TRBD1, 5 bases. Trimming left V 4 bases short and J 3 bases short, with 13 bases between. Looked up from germline, CDR1 is SGHRS and CDR2 is YFSETQ. The CDR3 is 14 residues long. As DNA, the CDR3 is TGCGCCAGCAGCCCGACAGCGTTCGACACTGAAGCTTTCTTT. It codes for CASSPTAFDTEAFF.

The chain carries TRBV24-1 and TRBJ2-5, with 7 bases matching TRBD2. The V and J ends lost 3 bases and 2 bases, in that order; junction bases with no gene match: 2. The CDR3 sequence is 14 residues long. Looked up from germline, CDR1 is KGHDR and CDR2 is SFDVKD. DNA for the CDR3: TGTGCCACCAGTGATCCGCGGGGGCAAGAGACCCAGTACTTC. It specifies CATSDPRGQETQYF.

V usage is TRBV9 and J usage is TRBJ2-3, with TRBD2 matching 7 bases. Germline V gives CDR1 SGDLS, CDR2 YYNGEE. V lost 3 bases and J lost 3; bases outside the gene matches: 13. This CDR3 is 17 amino acids long. The CDR3 loop reads CASSARPLAGATDTQYF. The CDR3 bases are TGTGCCAGCAGCGCCCGTCCACTGGCGGGAGCGACAGATACGCAGTATTTT.

The J gene is TRBJ2-7, the V gene TRBV11-2, with a weak D call TRBD1 (6 bases). The CDR3 covers 13 residues. Germline-derived CDR1 and CDR2 are SGHAT and FQNNGV. Trimming stripped 1 base from V and 5 bases from J, with 9 bases between. CDR3 DNA: TGTGCCAGCAGCTTAGTTTGGGACAACGAGCAGTACTTC. Protein sequence: CASSLVWDNEQYF.

CDR3 protein: CAWSVLPGTEAFF. In DNA form, the CDR3 reads TGTGCCTGGAGTGTACTACCGGGGACTGAAGCTTTCTTT. The chain joins TRBV30 to TRBJ1-1; D is unresolved. The CDR3 is 13 amino acids. V lost 0 bases, J lost 5 bases, and 10 bases lay in between. Germline values: CDR1 GTSNPN, CDR2 SVGIG (reference sequence). The full variable domain, completed using reference TRBV30 and TRBJ1-1, is SQTIHQWPATLVQPVGSPLSLECTVEGTSNPNLYWYRQAAGRGLQLLFYSVGIGQISSEVPQNLSASRPQDRQFILSSKKLLLSDSGFYLCAWSVLPGTEAFFGQGTRLTVV.

This clone was seen a few times. CDR3 bases: TGTGCCAGCTCGCAATCGGAAATGGGGCAGGGCAATGAGCAGTTCTTC. Its protein product is CASSQSEMGQGNEQFF. The V and J genes are TRBV18 and TRBJ2-1; tentative D call: TRBD1 (5 bases). V lost 6 bases and J 6 bases, leaving 21 bases between the germline ends. Germline V gives CDR1 KGHSH, CDR2 LQKENI. CDR3 length equals 16 residues.

The V call is TRBV30, the J call TRBJ1-2, with 11 bases matching TRBD1. The V gene's germline CDR1 is GTSNPN and CDR2 SVGIG (reference sequence). This CDR3 contains 16 residues. V lost 0 bases, J lost 8 bases, and 11 bases stayed unmatched. The CDR3 loop reads CAWSVTGTGGMKGYTF. CDR3 sequence (DNA): TGTGCCTGGAGTGTGACCGGGACAGGGGGAATGAAGGGCTACACCTTC. The full variable domain, completed using reference TRBV30 and TRBJ1-2, is SQTIHQWPATLVQPVGSPLSLECTVEGTSNPNLYWYRQAAGRGLQLLFYSVGIGQISSEVPQNLSASRPQDRQFILSSKKLLLSDSGFYLCAWSVTGTGGMKGYTFGSGTRLTVV.

This CDR3 is CASSLRVGETQYF. The CDR3, as DNA: TGTGCCAGCAGTTTGAGGGTGGGAGAGACCCAGTACTTC. The chain combines TRBV12-3 or TRBV12-4 with TRBJ2-5; possible D gene TRBD2, 5 bases. V lost 3 bases, J lost 4 bases, and 9 bases lay in between. The CDR3 is made up of 13 amino acids.

The chain has TRBV4-2 and TRBJ1-2, with TRBD1 identical over 7 bases. The CDR3 length is 15 residues. Germline loops: CDR1 LGHNA, CDR2 YNFKEQ. The ends lost 2 bases at V and 3 bases at J; junction bases unmatched: 6. DNA of the CDR3: TGTGCCAGCAGCCAACCGACAGGGCCCCACTATGGCTACACCTTC. This encodes CASSQPTGPHYGYTF.

The chain links TRBV6-2 or TRBV6-3 to TRBJ2-3; 10 nucleotides match TRBD2. The CDR3 consists of 16 residues. J gave up 4 bases and V 0 bases, and 4 bases lay outside the gene matches. Germline loops: CDR1 MNHEY, CDR2 SVGEGT. CDR3 bases: TGTGCCAGCAGTTACTCCACTAGCGGGAATCCAGATACGCAGTATTTT. Translation gives CASSYSTSGNPDTQYF.

This clone was observed a handful of times. The CDR3 DNA reads TGTGCCACCAGTGATTTTGCTAGAGGTGAGCAGTTCTTC. It is translated as CATSDFARGEQFF. V usage is TRBV24-1 and J usage is TRBJ2-1; D gene uncertain. The germline V gene encodes CDR1 KGHDR and CDR2 SFDVKD. The CDR3 is made up of 13 amino acids. The V and J ends lost 1 base and 9 bases respectively, with 9 bases between them.

The CDR3 sequence is CSVSSALKYEQFF. The CDR3 region has the DNA TGCAGCGTTTCTAGCGCACTTAAGTATGAGCAGTTCTTC. The chain carries TRBV29-1 and TRBJ2-1; TRBD2 might be the D (6 bases). The V end was cut by 5 bases, the J end by 8 bases, with 16 bases between. Germline assignment: CDR1 SQVTM and CDR2 ANQGSEA. The CDR3 runs 13 residues.

This chain connects TRBV28 to TRBJ1-5; D remains unclear. The germline V gene has CDR1 MDHEN and CDR2 SYDVKM. CDR3 size: 14 residues. Trimming cost V 3 bases and J 1 base, with 7 bases left between them. The DNA for the CDR3 is TGTGCCAGCAGTTTGTCGGGGAGCAATCAGCCCCAGCATTTT. It is translated as CASSLSGSNQPQHF.

The chain couples TRBV30 to TRBJ2-3; 16 positions match TRBD2. Looked up from germline, CDR1 is GTSNPN and CDR2 is SVGIG (reference sequence). The junction had 1 base not matched to a gene; V was cut back by 0 bases and J by 1 base. This CDR3 contains 17 residues. The CDR3 DNA sequence: TGTGCCTGGAGTGTCGGGACTAGCGGGAGGGGCACAGATACGCAGTATTTT. The encoded protein is CAWSVGTSGRGTDTQYF.